This entry describes one T cell receptor (beta chain). As yet, its antigen is unknown. TCRdb ran MiXCR on the 5' RACE reads and lists one entry per CDR3 protein. This table has 350,000 or so distinct CDR3 sequences, roughly 9% appearing once. This sample is part of a study of identical twins. Study-wide results and limits: Modeled out-of-frame TCR alpha sharing in monozygotic twins fell below observed levels. The same donors were not followed; conclusions instead depended on cross-sectional statistical analysis. An excess of low generation probability was shown by twin-shared out-of-frame alpha sequences.

V was trimmed by 6 bases and J by 4 bases, leaving 15 bases between them. The CDR3 runs to 14 residues. Germline V gene lookup returns CDR1 SNHLY and CDR2 FYNNEI. V usage is TRBV2 and J usage is TRBJ1-1; D gene ambiguous. The receptor was isolated from a woman aged 45-65 years in good health. Specimen: naive T cells sorted from blood. CDR3 in DNA: TGTGCCAGCAGCGACGCTATATTGGGCACTGAAGCTTTCTTT. Translating it yields CASSDAILGTEAFF.